Listed below are T cell receptor beta chains from one sample, sequenced in a study of shared clonotypes between healthy human individuals. Method: immunoSEQ multiplex PCR; TCRdb's copy keeps in-frame clones and lacks some. The sample carries about 2.3 million clones, 80% to 95% recorded once. Sequencing used naive CD4+ T cells from PBMCs. These receptors were taken from a man aged 18 to 30 in good health. Some clones in this sample may be carry-over from other donors' samples. Both conserved end residues are part of each CDR3. Rows may omit the clone size; those that give it use once, few, many or a size class.

j_call clone_size v_call cdr3_aa
TRBJ2-1 - TRBV19 CASSPRGSGRAFEQFF
TRBJ1-1 - TRBV5-1 CASSLATGVAGATEAFF
TRBJ2-7 - TRBV5-1 CASSPTPPPAYEQYF
TRBJ1-1 - TRBV29-1 CSVERRLNTEAFF
TRBJ2-7 - TRBV28 CASSLRTAYEQYF
TRBJ1-2 - TRBV30 CAWSVGHLPANGYTF
TRBJ2-2 - TRBV5-1 CASELTVNTGELFF
TRBJ2-2 - TRBV2 CASRSQRAVPGELFF
TRBJ1-4 - TRBV7-2 CASSPDREGNGEKLFF
TRBJ1-1 - TRBV9 CASSPRDGRMNTEAFF
TRBJ1-3 - TRBV23-1 CVCQEDGKISGNTIYF
TRBJ1-5 - TRBV4-1 CASSRGLSNQPQHF
TRBJ2-5 once TRBV5-1 CASSPLGGQETQYF
TRBJ2-7 - TRBV27 CASSFAGGQGYEQYF
TRBJ2-7 - TRBV4-1 CASSQDSRHPSSYEQYF
TRBJ2-3 - TRBV11-3 CASSRRRGTDTQYF
TRBJ1-3 - TRBV19 CASTEGASGNTIYF
TRBJ1-5 - TRBV2 CASSEGAGVYSNQPQHF
TRBJ1-2 - TRBV19 CASSIGGQGYYGYTF
TRBJ1-3 once TRBV5-1 CASSSGTGGNTIYF
TRBJ1-4 - TRBV7-6 CASSRQGATNEKLFF
TRBJ2-1 - TRBV5-6 CASSPGRGAGEQFF
TRBJ2-3 - TRBV10-2 CASSESGTSGKTDTQYF
TRBJ1-2 - TRBV7-6 CASSLLVAGGYTF
TRBJ2-7 - TRBV14 CASSLGLAGSYEQYF
TRBJ1-1 - TRBV27 CASSFGGNTEAFF
TRBJ2-7 - TRBV6-6 CASSPAGSLSYEQYF
TRBJ1-3 - TRBV10-3 CAISATGAVGNTIYF
TRBJ1-2 once TRBV5-1 CASSLVVGEDGYTF
TRBJ2-7 - TRBV10-2 CASSESGRGGRDYEQYF
TRBJ2-7 - TRBV5-4 CASSARGIEQYF
TRBJ1-2 - TRBV28 CASRSGTDYGYTF
TRBJ1-1 - TRBV5-1 CASRDSPNTEAFF
TRBJ2-7 - TRBV11-2 CASSLRQGTYEQYF
TRBJ2-5 - TRBV5-6 CASSFLETQYF
TRBJ2-2 - TRBV5-4 CASSPQPNTGELFF
TRBJ2-3 - TRBV5-6 CASSTDQGLSLVDTQYF
TRBJ1-1 - TRBV14 CASSQVHRGGPEAFF
TRBJ2-5 - TRBV30 CAWSVAGAETQYF
TRBJ2-1 few TRBV25-1 CASSHQGAASYNEQFF
TRBJ2-2 - TRBV2 CASSDQGFVTGELFF
TRBJ2-7 - TRBV27 CASSLSHGRSYEQYF
TRBJ2-3 - TRBV28 CASSLGGRGTDTQYF
TRBJ2-2 once TRBV2 CASQGDTNTGELFF
TRBJ2-7 - TRBV16 CASSLGTGTEQYF
TRBJ1-4 - TRBV5-6 CASSLRPGLNEKLFF
TRBJ2-1 - TRBV28 CASIGQAKVNEQFF
TRBJ2-1 - TRBV4-1 CASSHRRGTSRNNEQFF
TRBJ2-1 - TRBV5-6 CASSPTSGASYNEQFF
TRBJ2-7 - TRBV2 CASSGQNHEQYF
TRBJ1-2 - TRBV6-1 CASSQEINYGYTF
TRBJ2-2 - TRBV11-2 CASSHLYGGRGTGELFF
TRBJ2-7 - TRBV6-5 CASQGSYEQYF
TRBJ1-1 few TRBV2 CASSVEESYTEAFF
TRBJ2-3 once TRBV29-1 CSVNRLGSTDTQYF
TRBJ2-1 - TRBV29-1 CSSRRAGGNEQFF
TRBJ2-7 - TRBV6-5 CASSYPIGVQYF
TRBJ2-5 - TRBV20-1 CSAVAGTQYF
TRBJ2-1 once TRBV9 CASSVVAGVNEQFF
TRBJ1-5 - TRBV6-1 CASSEEGGRSQPQHF